This entry lists 20 T cell receptor beta chains sequenced from one sample in a study of T cell responses to AZD1222 COVID-19 vaccine. This table comes from immunoSEQ multiplex PCR, and its TCRdb copy is limited to in-frame clones, with some not included. The table includes about 94,000 clones, 85% to 90% detected once. The material sequenced was peripheral blood, taken 28 days after the second AZD1222 dose. The source is an adult who received the AZD1222 COVID-19 vaccine.

The chain is built from TRBV7-2 and TRBJ1-2; D unclear. Trimming removed 5 bases from V and 4 bases from J, with 8 bases in between. Per the germline V gene, CDR1 is SGHTA and CDR2 is FQGNSA. The CDR3 contains 12 residues. The CDR3 bases are TGTGCCAGCAGCCAGCCATCCTATGGCTACACCTTC. Its protein product is CASSQPSYGYTF.

This chain connects TRBV28 to TRBJ2-3, with TRBD2 as a possible D gene (6 bases). V lost 2 bases and J 10 bases, leaving 10 bases between the germline ends. The CDR3 length is 12 residues. The V gene's germline CDR1 is MDHEN and CDR2 SYDVKM. The CDR3 bases are TGTGCCAGCAGTTTACGGGACTTTGCGCAGTATTTT. Translated, it gives CASSLRDFAQYF.

This clone was recorded a few times. This chain links TRBV6-1 with TRBJ1-2; 7 bases map to TRBD1. With 2 bases clipped from V and 6 bases from J, the junction kept 12 bases outside the gene matches. There are 16 residues in the CDR3. Looked up from germline, CDR1 is MNHNS and CDR2 is SASEGT. CDR3 sequence: CASSELDHRGYDGYTF. CDR3 in DNA: TGTGCCAGCAGTGAACTGGACCACAGGGGTTATGATGGCTACACCTTC.

The chain combines TRBV7-2 with TRBJ2-5; 9 positions agree with TRBD1. The V segment lost 5 bases and the J segment 5 bases; nucleotides outside the gene matches: 9. This CDR3 has 15 amino acids. The germline gives CDR1 SGHTA, CDR2 FQGNSA. CDR3 loop: CASSVVGTGQETQYF. As DNA, the CDR3 is TGTGCCAGCAGCGTAGTGGGGACAGGGCAGGAGACCCAGTACTTC.

The sample holds one count of this clone. The chain couples TRBV6-6 to TRBJ1-1, with TRBD1 matching 12 bases. V dropped 2 bases and J dropped 5; count of bases not matched to a gene: 6. CDR3 length: 16 amino acids. Germline CDR1 MNHNY, CDR2 SVGAGI (reference sequence). CDR3 amino acids: CASSYLGQGAGTEAFF. CDR3 nucleotides: TGTGCCAGCAGTTACCTGGGACAGGGGGCCGGGACTGAAGCTTTCTTT.

The CDR3 reads CASSGAYGYTF. The CDR3 nucleotides are TGTGCCAGCTCGGGGGCGTATGGCTACACCTTC. The rearrangement links TRBV6-5 to TRBJ1-2; perhaps TRBD1 as D (6 bases). V gave up 8 bases and J gave up 5 bases, with 9 bases separating them. The CDR3 has 11 residues. CDR1 and CDR2 from the germline V gene are MNHEY and SVGAGI.

V and J are TRBV5-1 and TRBJ2-4; 12 nucleotides align to TRBD2. The CDR3 contains 15 residues. Trimming removed 4 bases from V and 6 bases from J; junction bases left unmatched: 5. From germline, CDR1 is SGHRS and CDR2 YFSETQ. CDR3 in DNA: TGCGCCAGCAGCCGGGGGACTAGCGGGCGAAACATTCAGTACTTC. Encoded protein: CASSRGTSGRNIQYF.

The chain is built from TRBV3-1 (or the pseudogene TRBV3-2) and TRBJ2-5; TRBD1 aligns across 9 bases. Trimming took 5 bases from V and 9 from J; bases not matched to a gene: 10. The CDR3 covers 14 residues. The germline gives CDR1 LGHDT, CDR2 YNNKEL (reference sequence). CDR3 loop: CASSKQDRGKAQYF. DNA of the CDR3: TGTGCCAGCAGCAAACAGGACAGGGGTAAAGCCCAGTACTTC.

This sequence joins TRBV9 and TRBJ2-1; 7 positions match TRBD1. The CDR3 is made up of 14 amino acids. V shed 4 bases and J 10 bases; nucleotides not matched to a gene: 11. Germline CDR1 reads SGDLS; CDR2 reads YYNGEE. CDR3 residues: CASSTLLGQQEQFF. In DNA, the CDR3 is TGTGCCAGCAGCACTCTCCTGGGACAGCAGGAGCAGTTCTTC.

The chain has TRBV5-1 and TRBJ1-2, with a weak D call TRBD1 (5 bases). Trimming cost V 1 base and J 4 bases, with 17 bases left between them. The CDR3 is 16 residues long. The germline gives CDR1 SGHRS, CDR2 YFSETQ. The CDR3 loop is CASSLMSQAGSYGYTF. The CDR3 DNA follows: TGCGCCAGCAGCTTGATGAGTCAGGCAGGGTCCTATGGCTACACCTTC.

In the case of this clone: This specimen includes other DNA sequences encoding the same CDR3. The chain recombines TRBV5-1 with TRBJ1-1; 9 positions agree with TRBD1. The germline gives CDR1 SGHRS, CDR2 YFSETQ. J gave up 1 base and V 4 bases, and 5 bases lay outside the gene matches. There are 15 residues in the CDR3. DNA of the CDR3: TGCGCCAGCAGCGGAACAGGGGGCGCGAACACTGAAGCTTTCTTT. Its protein is CASSGTGGANTEAFF.

This clone was detected only once. The chain couples TRBV4-2 to TRBJ2-1; D is unclear. CDR3 length: 13 residues. Germline values: CDR1 LGHNA, CDR2 YNFKEQ. The V and J ends lost 1 base and 4 bases respectively, with 5 bases between them. CDR3 in amino acids: CASSQVGYNEQFF. CDR3 nucleotide sequence: TGTGCCAGCAGCCAAGTTGGATACAATGAGCAGTTCTTC.

The V gene is TRBV7-2, the J gene TRBJ1-2; tentative D call: TRBD1 (5 bases). CDR1 is SGHTA, CDR2 FQGNSA, per germline. CDR3 size: 12 residues. Trimming took off 11 bases at V and 1 base at J, with 11 bases between the two ends. CDR3 in DNA: TGTGCCCTCTTCCAGGGTAACTATGGCTACACCTTC. Its translation: CALFQGNYGYTF.

This clone was seen more than once but under ten times. The chain employs TRBV11-3 and TRBJ1-1; 7 nucleotides match TRBD1. CDR3 length: 15 residues. The germline V gene has CDR1 SGHNT and CDR2 YENEEA. Losses at the gene ends were 1 base for V and 4 bases for J; bases not matched to a gene: 6. CDR3 sequence (DNA): TGTGCCAGCAGCTTAGGACCGACAGGGAGCACTGAAGCTTTCTTT. It translates to CASSLGPTGSTEAFF. Filled out from reference TRBV11-3 and TRBJ1-1, the complete variable domain reads EAGVVQSPRYKIIEKKQPVAFWCNPISGHNTLYWYLQNLGQGPELLIRYENEEAVDDSQLPKDRFSAERLKGVDSTLKIQPAELGDSAVYLCASSLGPTGSTEAFFGQGTRLTVV.

The count of this clone is one. This sequence joins TRBV7-9 and TRBJ2-7; D may be TRBD1 or TRBD2 (5 bases each). Per germline, CDR1 SEHNR and CDR2 FQNEAQ (reference sequence). The germline V and J ends were trimmed by 1 base and 1 base, with 11 bases remaining between them. The CDR3 covers 15 residues. This CDR3 reads CASSLVGALSYEQYF. DNA of the CDR3: TGTGCCAGCAGCTTAGTCGGGGCCCTTTCCTACGAGCAGTACTTC.

This clone was seen a handful of times. The rearrangement joins TRBV6-2 or TRBV6-3 to TRBJ1-1, with a weak D call TRBD1 (6 bases). Germline CDR1 reads MNHEY; CDR2 reads SVGEGT. The CDR3 has 13 amino acids. V was pared by 4 bases and J by 2 bases, with 8 bases between. In DNA form, the CDR3 reads TGTGCCAGCAGTTGGACAGATAACACTGAAGCTTTCTTT. Protein: CASSWTDNTEAFF.

The chain joins TRBV7-9 to TRBJ1-1; D might be TRBD1 (5 bases). V dropped 4 bases and J dropped 3 bases, with 15 bases sitting between them. The CDR3 has 15 amino acids. Per the germline V gene, CDR1 is SEHNR and CDR2 is FQNEAQ (reference sequence). CDR3 sequence (DNA): TGTGCCAGCAGCTCCCAGGGCGGGACGCACACTGAAGCTTTCTTT. Its protein is CASSSQGGTHTEAFF.

The V gene is TRBV28, the J gene TRBJ2-7; 10 bases line up with TRBD2. Germline lookup yields CDR1 MDHEN and CDR2 SYDVKM. This CDR3 region has 15 residues. The V segment lost 1 base and the J segment 5 bases; nucleotides outside the gene matches: 5. The CDR3 spells CASSLSSSGGDEQYF. The CDR3 coding sequence is TGTGCCAGCAGTTTATCCTCTAGCGGGGGCGACGAGCAGTACTTC.

The chain uses TRBV6-5 and TRBJ2-7, with TRBD1 as a possible D gene (5 bases). V lost 0 bases and J 3 bases, leaving 9 bases between the germline ends. The CDR3 has 14 residues. Germline CDR1 MNHEY, CDR2 SVGAGI. The chain's CDR3 is CASSYSFGHYEQYF. CDR3 in DNA: TGTGCCAGCAGTTACTCTTTTGGACACTACGAGCAGTACTTC.

The rearrangement uses TRBV5-5 and TRBJ1-1; D uncertain. The germline CDR1 and CDR2 sequences are SGHKS and YYEKEE (reference sequence). V lost 4 bases, J lost 4 bases, and 8 bases lay in between. This CDR3 contains 12 residues. The CDR3 sequence is CASSPGSTEAFF. The CDR3 DNA sequence: TGTGCCAGCAGCCCGGGTAGCACTGAAGCTTTCTTT.